The following is a T cell receptor beta chain sequence with its context. The sample originates from a study of control samples from healthy donors and cancer patients. Using immunoSEQ multiplex PCR, the repertoire was profiled, and TCRdb retains in-frame clones only, with some absent. The sample has roughly 130,000 clones; just under 95% are singletons. The sample was PBMCs. This clonotype was obtained from a man aged 55 to 69 with colorectal cancer.

Here the CDR3 DNA reads TGTGCCAGCTCACCGACCGGGATTGCAGATACGCAGTATTTT. Translated: CASSPTGIADTQYF. The V and J genes are TRBV18 and TRBJ2-3; D might be TRBD2 (5 bases). This CDR3 has 14 residues. Trimming cost V 3 bases and J 4 bases, with 11 bases left between them. Looked up from germline, CDR1 is KGHSH and CDR2 is LQKENI.